A selection of T cell receptor beta chains follows, all from one sample in a study of T cell responses to AZD1222 COVID-19 vaccine. The data were produced by immunoSEQ multiplex PCR, yet TCRdb's version contains in-frame clones alone and is incomplete. The sample yields 130,000 to 150,000 clones, more than 70% seen once. The sequences come from peripheral blood, collected 28 days after the second AZD1222 dose. Every receptor here comes from an adult who received the AZD1222 COVID-19 vaccine. Both conserved end residues are part of each CDR3. D genes are given only for firm matches. Clone sizes are given selectively: once, few, many, or a class where the clone is expanded.

cdr3_aa,cdr3_nt,cdr3_length,d_call,clone_size,j_call,v_call
CASSYVRGWTEAFF,TGTGCCAGCAGTTATGTTCGGGGTTGGACTGAAGCTTTCTTT,14,NA,once,TRBJ1-1,TRBV6-5
CASSQVKGTLGKLFF,TGCGCCAGCAGCCAAGTTAAAGGGACGCTGGGAAAACTGTTTTTT,15,NA,NA,TRBJ1-4,TRBV4-3
CASSWGLAGGLNEQFF,TGTGCCAGCAGCTGGGGGCTAGCGGGAGGCTTGAATGAGCAGTTCTTC,16,TRBD2,NA,TRBJ2-1,TRBV7-2
CATEGQGDRYEQYF,TGTGCCACCGAGGGGCAGGGAGATAGGTACGAGCAGTACTTC,14,NA,NA,TRBJ2-7,TRBV19
CASSLARTEGGYTF,TGTGCCAGCAGCTTAGCGAGGACGGAGGGTGGCTACACCTTC,14,NA,NA,TRBJ1-2,TRBV7-2
CASRYRDFLHEQYF,TGTGCCAGCAGGTACCGGGACTTTCTGCACGAGCAGTACTTC,14,NA,NA,TRBJ2-7,TRBV2
CASSVPVNTEAFF,TGTGCCAGCAGCGTCCCCGTTAACACTGAAGCTTTCTTT,13,NA,NA,TRBJ1-1,TRBV9
CASSYSSRANTEAFF,TGTGCCAGCAGTTATTCAAGCAGGGCTAACACTGAAGCTTTCTTT,15,NA,NA,TRBJ1-1,TRBV6-5
CASNHRGRDGYTF,TGTGCCAGTAATCACAGGGGCCGTGATGGCTACACCTTC,13,TRBD1,NA,TRBJ1-2,TRBV19
CASTGPGETQYF,TGTGCCAGCACAGGGCCGGGAGAGACCCAGTACTTC,12,NA,NA,TRBJ2-5,TRBV27
CASSPRGPPGHGGYTF,TGTGCCAGCAGCCCCCGAGGGCCCCCGGGCCATGGTGGCTACACCTTC,16,NA,NA,TRBJ1-2,TRBV7-3
CASGRQGPSYEQYF,TGTGCCAGCGGCCGACAGGGGCCCTCCTACGAGCAGTACTTC,14,TRBD1,once,TRBJ2-7,TRBV6-5
CASSSSLGEGPYEQYF,TGTGCCAGCAGCTCCTCGTTGGGGGAGGGCCCCTACGAGCAGTACTTC,16,TRBD2,NA,TRBJ2-7,TRBV5-6
CASGVQTNYGYTF,TGTGCCAGTGGGGTACAGACTAACTATGGCTACACCTTC,13,NA,once,TRBJ1-2,TRBV19
CASSLSGTAHSTDTQYF,TGTGCCAGCAGTTTATCTGGGACAGCCCATAGCACAGATACGCAGTATTTT,17,TRBD1,NA,TRBJ2-3,TRBV28
CATSDFAQGKEDTQYF,TGTGCCACCAGTGATTTCGCCCAGGGGAAAGAAGATACGCAGTATTTT,16,NA,NA,TRBJ2-3,TRBV24-1